One sample yielded the 26 T cell receptor beta chains listed below, sequenced in a study of blood T cell repertoires in COVID-19. TCRdb keeps only in-frame clones here, not all; method: immunoSEQ multiplex PCR. The sample records 55,000 to 75,000 clones, roughly four fifths being singletons. The source material was peripheral blood. The receptors here all came from a man aged 65 to 85 with acute or convalescent COVID-19.

The CDR3: CASSYNRGNLGYTF. The CDR3 DNA sequence: TGTGCCAGCAGTTATAACAGGGGGAACCTTGGCTACACCTTC. This rearrangement joins TRBV6-5 to TRBJ1-2; TRBD1 aligns across 8 bases. Germline V gene sequence: CDR1 MNHEY, CDR2 SVGAGI. V lost 3 bases to trimming and J lost 7 bases; unmatched junction nucleotides: 7. This CDR3 comprises 14 residues.

This clone was recorded a few times. The J gene is TRBJ2-2, the V gene TRBV4-3; 13 bases align to TRBD2. Germline values: CDR1 LGHNA, CDR2 YSLEER. V shed 4 bases and J 6 bases; nucleotides not matched to a gene: 5. The CDR3 spans 16 residues. CDR3 residues: CASSPGTSGIPGELFF. DNA of the CDR3: TGCGCCAGCAGCCCTGGGACTAGCGGGATTCCCGGGGAGCTGTTTTTT.

The rearrangement links TRBV29-1 to TRBJ1-2; weak D call: TRBD1 (5 bases). Germline CDR1 and CDR2: SQVTM and ANQGSEA. The CDR3 loop spans 14 amino acids. Trimming removed 2 bases at V and 2 bases at J, with 12 bases between. DNA for the CDR3: TGCAGCGTTGAATCTGTCGCAGGGAACTATGGCTACACCTTC. It codes for CSVESVAGNYGYTF. Using reference TRBV29-1 and TRBJ1-2 for the parts outside the CDR3, the full variable domain is SAVISQKPSRDICQRGTSLTIQCQVDSQVTMMFWYRQQPGQSLTLIATANQGSEATYESGFVIDKFPISRPNLTFSTLTVSNMSPEDSSIYLCSVESVAGNYGYTFGSGTRLTVV.

The CDR3 loop reads CASSQGRERNQPQHF. The CDR3 nucleotides are TGCGCCAGCAGCCAGGGGAGGGAGCGCAATCAGCCCCAGCATTTT. The chain has TRBV4-1 and TRBJ1-5; no definite D call. V lost 3 bases, J lost 2 bases, and 11 bases lay in between. Germline values: CDR1 MGHRA, CDR2 YSYEKL. The CDR3 sequence is 15 residues long.

The CDR3 region is CASSQDRRGSRYEQYF. CDR3 DNA: TGCGCCAGCAGCCAAGATCGTCGGGGGAGCCGCTACGAGCAGTACTTC. The chain employs TRBV4-1 and TRBJ2-7; a weak D match, TRBD2 (6 bases). The V end was cut by 0 bases, the J end by 3 bases, with 15 bases between. The CDR3 has 16 amino acids. Germline V lookup: CDR1 MGHRA, CDR2 YSYEKL.

The rearrangement links TRBV19 to TRBJ2-5, with 8 bases lining up with TRBD1. The CDR3 extends over 15 amino acids. The germline V gene encodes CDR1 LNHDA and CDR2 SQIVND (reference sequence). V shed 5 bases and J 5 bases; nucleotides not matched to a gene: 10. CDR3: CASSSRGQGRETQYF. The CDR3 DNA follows: TGTGCCAGTAGTTCGAGAGGACAGGGACGGGAGACCCAGTACTTC.

This clone appeared a few times. The rearrangement links TRBV19 to TRBJ1-5, with D uncertain. CDR1 LNHDA and CDR2 SQIVND come from the germline V gene (reference sequence). V was cut by 3 bases and J by 2 bases, with 8 bases left in between. The CDR3 extends over 14 amino acids. The CDR3 here is CASSIRRGNQPQHF. The CDR3 bases are TGTGCCAGTAGTATTCGCCGGGGCAATCAGCCCCAGCATTTT.

The J gene is TRBJ2-1, the V gene TRBV7-3, with D possibly matching TRBD1 (6 bases). The germline gives CDR1 SGHTA, CDR2 FQGTGA. V gave up 3 bases and J gave up 1 base, with 10 bases separating them. There are 15 residues in the CDR3. CDR3 sequence (DNA): TGTGCCAGCAGCTTCTCTCAGGGGTCCTACAATGAGCAGTTCTTC. Amino acid sequence: CASSFSQGSYNEQFF. Variable domain in full (rest from reference TRBV7-3 and TRBJ2-1): GAGVSQTPSNKVTEKGKYVELRCDPISGHTALYWYRQSLGQGPEFLIYFQGTGAADDSGLPNDRFFAVRPEGSVSTLKIQRTERGDSAVYLCASSFSQGSYNEQFFGPGTRLTVL.

The genes are TRBV4-1 and TRBJ2-7; TRBD2 is a possible D gene (5 bases). The V and J ends lost 4 bases and 0 bases respectively, with 10 bases between them. Germline values: CDR1 MGHRA, CDR2 YSYEKL. The CDR3 contains 14 residues. Written as DNA, the CDR3 is TGCGCCAGCAGCCCCCGTGAGGGCTCCTACGAGCAGTACTTC. It specifies CASSPREGSYEQYF.

The rearrangement joins TRBV29-1 to TRBJ1-1, with a weak D call TRBD1 (5 bases). CDR1 and CDR2 from the germline V gene are SQVTM and ANQGSEA. This CDR3 has 12 amino acids. Between the trimmed V and J ends, which lost 4 bases and 3 bases, there was a span of 9 bases. DNA for the CDR3: TGCAGCGTTGGAGAGGGGCACACTGAAGCTTTCTTT. It codes for CSVGEGHTEAFF.

The chain uses TRBV5-1 and TRBJ2-1, with a weak D call TRBD1 (6 bases). Deletions cut 4 bases from V and 3 bases from J, with 11 bases between. Looked up from germline, CDR1 is SGHRS and CDR2 is YFSETQ. The CDR3 runs to 14 residues. In DNA, the CDR3 is TGCGCCAGCAGCCGGCTGGACAGCTACAATGAGCAGTTCTTC. Protein: CASSRLDSYNEQFF.

The CDR3 reads CASSLGQNQPQHF. Here the CDR3 DNA reads TGTGCCAGCTCGCTTGGACAAAATCAGCCCCAGCATTTT. The chain recombines TRBV18 with TRBJ1-5; D might be TRBD1 (5 bases). The CDR3 is 13 amino acids. Germline CDR1 is KGHSH and CDR2 is LQKENI. V lost 6 bases, J lost 4 bases, and 10 bases lay in between.

The chain uses TRBV14 and TRBJ2-1; TRBD2 agrees at 11 bases. This CDR3 region has 17 residues. V lost 3 bases, J lost 7 bases, and 11 bases stayed unmatched. The germline V gene has CDR1 SGHDN and CDR2 FVKESK. The CDR3: CASSQATSGKILNEQFF. In DNA form, the CDR3 reads TGTGCCAGCAGCCAGGCGACTAGCGGGAAGATCTTGAATGAGCAGTTCTTC.

The J gene is TRBJ1-2, the V gene TRBV3-1 (or the pseudogene TRBV3-2), with 7 nucleotides matching TRBD1. The CDR3 contains 14 residues. J gave up 2 bases and V 2 bases, and 2 bases lay outside the gene matches. Per germline, CDR1 LGHDT and CDR2 YNNKEL (reference sequence). The CDR3 DNA is TGTGCCAGCAGCCAACAAGGGGGCAACTATGGCTACACCTTC. Amino acid sequence: CASSQQGGNYGYTF.

The rearrangement links TRBV15 to TRBJ2-1; D is ambiguous. The CDR3 extends over 12 amino acids. Germline loops: CDR1 LNHNV, CDR2 YYDKDF (reference sequence). V was shortened by 1 base and J by 7 bases, with 5 bases between the two germline ends. The CDR3 DNA follows: TGTGCCACCAGCAGAGTACAAAATGAGCAGTTCTTC. Its translation is CATSRVQNEQFF.

The J gene is TRBJ1-1, the V gene TRBV19; D may be TRBD1 (6 bases). CDR1 and CDR2 from the germline V gene are LNHDA and SQIVND (reference sequence). The V gene lost 6 bases and the J gene lost 3 bases, with 17 bases spanning the gap. CDR3 size: 15 residues. The CDR3 spells CASSPAPGEYTEAFF. The CDR3 DNA follows: TGTGCCAGTAGCCCCGCCCCAGGGGAATACACTGAAGCTTTCTTT. Full variable domain (remainder filled in from reference TRBV19 and TRBJ1-1): DGGITQSPKYLFRKEGQNVTLSCEQNLNHDAMYWYRQDPGQGLRLIYYSQIVNDFQKGDIAEGYSVSREKKESFPLTVTSAQKNPTAFYLCASSPAPGEYTEAFFGQGTRLTVV.

The chain couples TRBV18 to TRBJ1-1; D gene uncertain. V lost 5 bases and J 0 bases, leaving 4 bases between the germline ends. The V gene's germline CDR1 is KGHSH and CDR2 LQKENI. The CDR3 runs to 12 residues. This CDR3 reads CASSDMNTEAFF. The CDR3, as DNA: TGTGCCAGCTCAGACATGAACACTGAAGCTTTCTTT.

J is TRBJ2-7 and V is TRBV27, with 12 nucleotides matching TRBD2. The V gene's germline CDR1 is MNHEY and CDR2 SMNVEV (reference sequence). Trimming took 6 bases from V and 2 from J; bases not matched to a gene: 2. The CDR3 runs 14 residues. This CDR3 reads CASRRLAGAYEQYF. CDR3 nucleotides: TGTGCCAGCAGGAGACTAGCGGGAGCCTACGAGCAGTACTTC.

This sequence joins TRBV7-2 and TRBJ1-1; 8 bases are a match to TRBD1. Germline V CDR1 and CDR2: SGHTA, FQGNSA. The CDR3 is 14 residues long. Germline trimming cut 5 bases from V and 6 bases from J; bases unmatched to any gene: 8. The CDR3 is CASSPLDRAAEAFF. CDR3 nucleotide sequence: TGTGCCAGCAGCCCTCTGGACAGGGCGGCTGAAGCTTTCTTT.

The V call is TRBV6-4, the J call TRBJ2-3; TRBD2 agrees at 15 bases. V dropped 0 bases and J dropped 0; count of bases not matched to a gene: 1. The V gene's germline CDR1 is MRHNA and CDR2 SNTAGT. The CDR3 is made up of 18 amino acids. CDR3 sequence: CASSDSGLAGGSTDTQYF. CDR3 sequence (DNA): TGTGCCAGCAGTGACTCGGGACTAGCGGGAGGTAGCACAGATACGCAGTATTTT.

The genes are TRBV10-3 and TRBJ1-2, with D maybe TRBD1 (5 bases). The V and J ends lost 0 bases and 8 bases respectively, with 13 bases between them. The CDR3 totals 14 residues. The germline gives CDR1 ENHRY, CDR2 SYGVKD. The CDR3 DNA follows: TGTGCCATCAGTGAGTCTGGGGGGAGTTCGGGCTACACCTTC. It encodes CAISESGGSSGYTF.

This chain uses TRBV5-1 with TRBJ1-2; TRBD1 matches at 11 bases. CDR3 size: 14 residues. The germline V gene encodes CDR1 SGHRS and CDR2 YFSETQ. The V gene end was trimmed by 4 bases and the J gene end by 7 bases; junction bases not matched to a gene: 6. The CDR3 region is CASSRDRGSGGYTF. The CDR3 bases are TGCGCCAGCAGCCGGGACAGGGGGAGTGGTGGCTACACCTTC.

In DNA form, the CDR3 reads TGTGCCAGCAGTTTACACGCTAGCGGGATCCCCTCCTACAATGAGCAGTTCTTC. This encodes CASSLHASGIPSYNEQFF. The rearrangement joins TRBV28 to TRBJ2-1, with TRBD2 matching over 9 bases. The germline V gene has CDR1 MDHEN and CDR2 SYDVKM. CDR3 length: 18 amino acids. The V and J ends lost 2 bases and 0 bases, in that order; junction bases with no gene match: 8.

The chain employs TRBV6-2 or TRBV6-3 and TRBJ2-1; 9 bases align to TRBD2. Trimming removed 2 bases from V and 3 bases from J; junction bases left unmatched: 2. Germline V gene lookup returns CDR1 MNHEY and CDR2 SVGEGT. There are 15 residues in the CDR3. The CDR3: CASSYATSGYNEQFF. The CDR3 DNA sequence: TGTGCCAGCAGTTACGCGACTAGCGGCTACAATGAGCAGTTCTTC.

The genes are TRBV19 and TRBJ2-5, with 8 positions matching TRBD2. Losses at the gene ends were 9 bases for V and 2 bases for J; bases not matched to a gene: 8. Germline assignment: CDR1 LNHDA and CDR2 SQIVND (reference sequence). CDR3 length: 14 residues. CDR3 protein: CASQTASGQETQYF. In nucleotides, the CDR3 is TGTGCCAGCCAAACGGCTAGCGGGCAAGAGACCCAGTACTTC.

V and J are TRBV20-1 and TRBJ2-5; D gene ambiguous. V lost 3 bases and J lost 5, with 13 bases in between. Germline CDR1 is DFQATT and CDR2 is SNEGSKA (reference sequence). This CDR3 has 13 amino acids. In DNA, the CDR3 is TGCAGTGCTAGTCAGCAGGCCCGGGAGACCCAGTACTTC. Translated, it gives CSASQQARETQYF.